This TCR beta chain comes out of a study of cytomegalovirus exposure and HLA in healthy donors. The study's findings and limits: One later analysis, an examination of the 100 to 150 validation repertoires, found that first-cohort TCR clusters tended to co-occur in them. Cytomegalovirus association was assigned to approximately 160 TCR beta chains. Reportedly, diagnosis of cytomegalovirus status by the classifier showed high specificity and sensitivity.

Details on this clone: Its antigen is unknown.

The CDR3 runs to 15 residues. From germline, CDR1 is LGHNA and CDR2 YNFKEQ. Trimming took 3 bases from V and 4 from J, leaving 15 bases between them. From the approximately 110-subject validation cohort, which was separate from the roughly 620-subject first cohort, the donors were drawn. The repertoire was sequenced with immunoSEQ multiplex PCR; TCRdb's copy has only in-frame clones and lacks some. The data show fewer than 150,000 clones, approximately 86% seen once. The V and J genes are TRBV4-2 and TRBJ1-2; no reliable D call. The sequenced sample was PBMCs. This clonotype originated in a man aged 18-30 years in good health and CMV-seropositive. The CDR3 sequence: CASSQGAEGAYGYTF. The CDR3 nucleotides are TGTGCCAGCAGCCAGGGAGCAGAGGGAGCCTATGGCTACACCTTC.